Below, 14 T cell receptor beta chains from the same sample are listed, as sequenced in a study of blood T cell repertoires in COVID-19. This table comes from immunoSEQ multiplex PCR, and its TCRdb copy is limited to in-frame clones, with some not included. This sample carries almost 350,000 clones, approximately 89% of them seen once, and the ten largest clones take 3% to 4%. The sequenced material came from peripheral blood. The receptors stem from a woman aged 55-69 years with COVID-19, enrolled during active disease.

The rearrangement joins TRBV4-1 to TRBJ2-3; D not certain. Trimming left V 3 bases short and J 3 bases short, with 10 bases between. Germline CDR1 reads MGHRA; CDR2 reads YSYEKL. This CDR3 is 14 amino acids long. The CDR3 nucleotides are TGCGCCAGCAGCCAGGCGGTTACGACAGATACGCAGTATTTT. Residues: CASSQAVTTDTQYF.

This clone was found once. The chain is built from TRBV28 and TRBJ2-7, with 8 bases aligning to TRBD1. Germline CDR1 and CDR2: MDHEN and SYDVKM. The CDR3 covers 13 residues. After removal of 5 bases from V and 7 bases from J, the junction contained 7 bases not matched to a gene. The CDR3 loop reads CASSPGQGREQYF. CDR3 DNA sequence: TGTGCCAGCAGTCCTGGACAGGGTCGGGAGCAGTACTTC.

A single count supports this clone. The chain recombines TRBV9 with TRBJ2-6, with 7 bases identical to TRBD2. Per the germline V gene, CDR1 is SGDLS and CDR2 is YYNGEE. The CDR3 spans 17 residues. Losses at the gene ends were 1 base for V and 2 bases for J; bases not matched to a gene: 6. CDR3 bases: TGTGCCAGCAGCGTAACGGAGGGAGGGACTGGGGCCAACGTCCTGACTTTC. This codes for CASSVTEGGTGANVLTF. Supplemented by reference TRBV9 and TRBJ2-6, the full variable domain reads DSGVTQTPKHLITATGQRVTLRCSPRSGDLSVYWYQQSLDQGLQFLIQYYNGEERAKGNILERFSAQQFPDLHSELNLSSLELGDSALYFCASSVTEGGTGANVLTFGAGSRLTVL.

The gene calls are TRBV7-2 and TRBJ2-3; 7 bases fit TRBD1. Germline CDR1 reads SGHTA; CDR2 reads FQGNSA. The CDR3 is 15 amino acids. V was pared by 5 bases and J by 2 bases, with 7 bases of the junction left unmatched. DNA for the CDR3: TGTGCCAGCAGCAAAACACAGGGGAACACAGATACGCAGTATTTT. Translated, it gives CASSKTQGNTDTQYF.

This chain joins TRBV11-1 and TRBJ2-2; TRBD1 matches at 10 bases. This CDR3 is built from 15 residues. Germline values: CDR1 SGHAT, CDR2 FQDESV (reference sequence). The V segment lost 4 bases and the J segment 7 bases; nucleotides outside the gene matches: 6. The CDR3 protein is CASSSWDRGSGELFF. The CDR3 region has the DNA TGTGCCAGCAGCTCTTGGGACAGGGGTAGCGGGGAGCTGTTTTTT.

This clone came up once. V usage is TRBV6-5 and J usage is TRBJ1-2; 8 bases align to TRBD1. The germline V gene encodes CDR1 MNHEY and CDR2 SVGAGI. The CDR3 extends over 14 amino acids. Trimming at V came to 6 bases and at J to 6 bases, leaving 9 bases not matched to a gene. CDR3 nucleotide sequence: TGTGCCAGCAGGTTCGCTTCAGGGGGCAATGGCTACACCTTC. Translated, it gives CASRFASGGNGYTF.

The rearrangement links TRBV27 to TRBJ1-6; no firm D call. This CDR3 spans 14 amino acids. Between the trimmed V and J ends, which lost 2 bases and 10 bases, there was a span of 12 bases. CDR1 MNHEY and CDR2 SMNVEV come from the germline V gene (reference sequence). Written as DNA, the CDR3 is TGTGCCAGCAGTTTACAGGCGTCAAGGTCACCCCTCCACTTT. Translated: CASSLQASRSPLHF.

This chain uses TRBV19 with TRBJ1-4; no firm D call. The CDR3 totals 15 residues. V was shortened by 5 bases and J by 2 bases, with 12 bases between the two germline ends. From germline, CDR1 is LNHDA and CDR2 SQIVND (reference sequence). The CDR3 region is CASSALTATNEKLFF. The CDR3 nucleotides read TGTGCCAGTAGTGCCCTCACTGCGACTAATGAAAAACTGTTTTTT.

The chain recombines TRBV18 with TRBJ1-6, with D possibly being TRBD1 (5 bases). V was clipped by 2 bases and J by 7 bases, with 12 bases between them. From germline, CDR1 is KGHSH and CDR2 LQKENI. The CDR3 runs 15 residues. As DNA, the CDR3 is TGTGCCAGCTCACCAATCGAGGACACCAATTCACCCCTCCACTTT. It codes for CASSPIEDTNSPLHF.

This clone was detected only once. The genes are TRBV11-2 and TRBJ1-2, with a possible D match to TRBD1 (6 bases). The V end lost 5 bases, the J end lost 4 bases, and 20 bases lay between the germline ends. The germline gives CDR1 SGHAT, CDR2 FQNNGV. The CDR3 is 16 amino acids. The CDR3 here is CASSHTPDRKVYGYTF. CDR3 bases: TGTGCCAGCAGCCACACCCCGGACAGAAAAGTCTATGGCTACACCTTC.

The rearrangement links TRBV2 to TRBJ1-1, with 9 positions matching TRBD1. This CDR3 contains 15 residues. Germline V gene sequence: CDR1 SNHLY, CDR2 FYNNEI. J gave up 5 bases and V 5 bases, and 9 bases lay outside the gene matches. The CDR3 is CASSPYRGLRTEAFF. CDR3 DNA: TGTGCCAGCAGTCCCTACAGGGGGCTGAGAACTGAAGCTTTCTTT.

This chain links TRBV4-2 with TRBJ1-5; 7 nucleotides agree with TRBD1. The CDR3 runs 16 residues. V was pared by 4 bases and J by 5 bases, with 11 bases of the junction left unmatched. CDR1 and CDR2 from the germline V gene are LGHNA and YNFKEQ. CDR3 loop: CASSRGDRAGHQPQHF. The CDR3 DNA follows: TGTGCCAGCAGCCGAGGAGACAGGGCCGGACATCAGCCCCAGCATTTT.

The rearrangement joins TRBV15 to TRBJ2-5; a weak D match, TRBD2 (7 bases). The CDR3 sequence is 15 residues long. Germline V lookup: CDR1 LNHNV, CDR2 YYDKDF (reference sequence). V was shortened by 2 bases and J by 4 bases, with 14 bases between the two germline ends. DNA of the CDR3: TGTGCCACCAGCAGACCAGGAGGGGGGGGAGAGACCCAGTACTTC. It is translated as CATSRPGGGGETQYF. Filled out from reference TRBV15 and TRBJ2-5, the complete variable domain reads DAMVIQNPRYQVTQFGKPVTLSCSQTLNHNVMYWYQQKSSQAPKLLFHYYDKDFNNEADTPDNFQSRRPNTSFCFLDIRSPGLGDTAMYLCATSRPGGGGETQYFGPGTRLLVL.

This clone has just a few counts. The V call is TRBV9, the J call TRBJ2-3, with a weak D call TRBD1 (6 bases). The CDR3 extends over 14 amino acids. V lost 4 bases to trimming and J lost 6 bases, with 15 bases between them. The germline gives CDR1 SGDLS, CDR2 YYNGEE. The CDR3 region is CASSSRQASDTQYF. CDR3 nucleotides: TGTGCCAGCAGCTCACGACAGGCGTCTGATACGCAGTATTTT.